This T cell receptor (beta chain) was found in a study of CD8 T cells in ankylosing spondylitis. Quantitative 5'-RACE with molecular barcodes generated TCR beta libraries. Via MiXCR, TCRdb re-called the 5' RACE reads, giving one row per CDR3 protein. Here the sample spans about 240,000 distinct CDR3 sequences, about 9.1% being singletons. Ten or more counts support this clonotype. Germline V CDR1 and CDR2: SQVTM, ANQGSEA. V dropped 7 bases and J dropped 0; count of bases not matched to a gene: 6. CDR3 size: 14 residues. The chain has TRBV29-1 and TRBJ1-3; 7 nucleotides align to TRBD1. The sequence came from a male donor with ankylosing spondylitis or in good health (not recorded which). The sample was blood, either unsorted or a sorted T cell fraction (not recorded which). CDR3 amino acids: CSARRQGSGNTIYF. CDR3 DNA: TGCAGCGCACGCCGACAGGGCTCTGGAAACACCATATATTTT.